Below are 4 T cell receptor beta chains sequenced from a single sample in a study of Graves' ophthalmopathy and Graves' hyperthyroidism. Amplifying from RNA transcripts, the study obtained TCR beta CDR3 regions. Following a first-round RT-PCR that used HTBI primers, a second-round multiplex PCR was carried out. TCRdb reanalysed the multiplex PCR reads using MiXCR and keeps one entry per CDR3 protein. Of fewer than 650,000 distinct CDR3 sequences listed, about 20% are singletons. Sequencing was done on a sample of peripheral blood. Every receptor here comes from a woman between 18 and 29 years old with stable Graves' hyperthyroidism. Some clones in this sample may be carry-over from other donors' samples.

This clonotype showed up many times. V and J are TRBV12-3 or TRBV12-4 and TRBJ1-1; D possibly corresponds to TRBD1 (5 bases). CDR3 size: 12 residues. V lost 5 bases and J 9 bases, leaving 13 bases between the germline ends. The CDR3 region has the DNA TGTGCCAGCAGTCCCAGGGTAGGCAAAGCTTTCTTT. This encodes CASSPRVGKAFF.

This clonotype was observed a few times. A much larger clone differs from this one at a single base, so this may be a read error. The J gene is TRBJ2-7, the V gene TRBV7-9; D uncertain. CDR1 and CDR2 (germline): SEHNR, FQNEAQ (reference sequence). This CDR3 is 13 amino acids long. The DNA of the CDR3 is TGTGCCAGCAGCTTATCAGCCTCCTACAAGCAGTACTTC. Its translation is CASSLSASYKQYF.

This clonotype was seen ten or more times. This chain joins TRBV6-4 and TRBJ1-2, with TRBD1 matching over 9 bases. The V gene end was trimmed by 7 bases and the J gene end by 4 bases; junction bases not matched to a gene: 16. The germline V gene encodes CDR1 MRHNA and CDR2 SNTAGT. This CDR3 has 17 amino acids. The CDR3 DNA is TGTGCCAGCACCCTATTCTCGATTGGACAGGGGATCTATGGCTACACCTTC. Translation gives CASTLFSIGQGIYGYTF.

The sample holds many counts of this clonotype. The chain links TRBV13 to TRBJ1-1; no clear D gene. Germline CDR1 PRHDT, CDR2 FYEKMQ (reference sequence). V lost 2 bases and J 1 base, leaving 8 bases between the germline ends. The CDR3 spans 14 residues. The CDR3 here is CASSLNSGNTEAFF. The CDR3 nucleotides are TGTGCCAGCAGCTTAAACTCAGGGAACACTGAAGCTTTCTTT.